These 21 T cell receptor beta chains were sequenced from one sample in a study of T cells in lung cancer brain metastases. Libraries were prepared by immunoSEQ multiplex PCR; TCRdb keeps only in-frame clonotypes and omits some of them. The sample lists a few thousand clones, about 83% occurring once. Input material: tumor tissue from a brain metastasis. The receptors shown here come from a woman between 45 and 60 years old with non-small cell lung cancer that had spread to the brain.

The CDR3 region has the DNA TGCGCCAGCAGCTTGGGGGGGCTAGCGGGAGTGGATGAGCAGTTCTTC. This sequence encodes CASSLGGLAGVDEQFF. The genes are TRBV5-1 and TRBJ2-1; 10 positions match TRBD2. CDR1 is SGHRS, CDR2 YFSETQ, per germline. With 0 bases clipped from V and 8 bases from J, the junction kept 8 bases outside the gene matches. The length of the CDR3 is 16 residues. Supplemented by reference TRBV5-1 and TRBJ2-1, the full variable domain reads KAGVTQTPRYLIKTRGQQVTLSCSPISGHRSVSWYQQTPGQGLQFLFEYFSETQRNKGNFPGRFSGRQFSNSRSEMNVSTLELGDSALYLCASSLGGLAGVDEQFFGPGTRLTVL.

J is TRBJ2-7 and V is TRBV6-5, with 7 positions matching TRBD1. V was pared by 5 bases and J by 1 base, with 2 bases of the junction left unmatched. CDR1 and CDR2 from the germline V gene are MNHEY and SVGAGI. This CDR3 comprises 13 residues. CDR3: CASSPGQSYEQYF. The CDR3 DNA follows: TGTGCCAGCAGTCCGGGACAGTCCTACGAGCAGTACTTC.

The chain joins TRBV9 to TRBJ2-7, with 8 bases matching TRBD2. The length of the CDR3 is 14 residues. Germline-derived CDR1 and CDR2 are SGDLS and YYNGEE. V shed 0 bases and J 7 bases; nucleotides not matched to a gene: 6. For the CDR3, the DNA is TGTGCCAGCAGCGTAGGACTAGCGACTTTAGAGCAGTACTTC. Translated, it gives CASSVGLATLEQYF.

The V and J genes are TRBV14 and TRBJ1-1; the D gene is possibly TRBD1 (5 bases). There are 15 residues in the CDR3. Germline CDR1 reads SGHDN; CDR2 reads FVKESK. V was trimmed by 1 base and J by 3 bases, leaving 12 bases between them. The CDR3 spells CASSQGSGGYTEAFF. The CDR3 DNA is TGTGCCAGCAGCCAAGGATCTGGGGGGTACACTGAAGCTTTCTTT. The full variable domain, completed using reference TRBV14 and TRBJ1-1, is EAGVTQFPSHSVIEKGQTVTLRCDPISGHDNLYWYRRVMGKEIKFLLHFVKESKQDESGMPNNRFLAERTGGTYSTLKVQPAELEDSGVYFCASSQGSGGYTEAFFGQGTRLTVV.

The genes are TRBV10-3 and TRBJ1-5; D gene ambiguous. This CDR3 contains 14 residues. Germline values: CDR1 ENHRY, CDR2 SYGVKD. V was shortened by 0 bases and J by 4 bases, with 7 bases between the two germline ends. The CDR3 coding sequence is TGTGCCATCAGTGAGTCTCAGTTAAATCAGCCCCAGCATTTT. This sequence encodes CAISESQLNQPQHF.

This chain uses TRBV6-6 with TRBJ1-4; D might be TRBD1 (6 bases). The V gene's germline CDR1 is MNHNY and CDR2 SVGAGI (reference sequence). The CDR3 contains 12 residues. Trimming took off 5 bases at V and 11 bases at J, with 12 bases between the two ends. In DNA form, the CDR3 reads TGTGCCAGCAGTCCGTTGGACAGCAAACTGTTTTTT. It codes for CASSPLDSKLFF.

This chain joins TRBV11-2 and TRBJ2-1, with a tentative D call TRBD2 (6 bases). The CDR3 totals 13 residues. Between the trimmed V and J ends, which lost 4 bases and 4 bases, there was a span of 8 bases. CDR1 is SGHAT and CDR2 is FQNNGV in the germline V gene. CDR3 loop: CASSSGLYNEQFF. In DNA form, the CDR3 reads TGTGCCAGCAGCTCGGGACTGTACAATGAGCAGTTCTTC.

V gene TRBV5-8 combines with J gene TRBJ1-4; unclear D gene. V gave up 2 bases and J gave up 1 base, with 6 bases separating them. The length of the CDR3 is 14 residues. Germline V gene data show CDR1 as SGHTS and CDR2 as YDEGEE. In DNA form, the CDR3 reads TGTGCCAGCAGCTTTTGGGGAACTAATGAAAAACTGTTTTTT. Translating it yields CASSFWGTNEKLFF.

V usage is TRBV23-1 and J usage is TRBJ2-5; TRBD1 aligns across 9 bases. TRBV23-1 is an open reading frame, and its role is uncertain. The CDR3 contains 17 residues. With V trimmed by 1 base and J by 4 bases, 10 bases remained unmatched. In DNA form, the CDR3 reads TGCGCCAGCAGTCAATGGCCGGGGACAGGGAGGTTAGAGACCCAGTACTTC. This encodes CASSQWPGTGRLETQYF.

The rearrangement uses TRBV27 and TRBJ2-1, with 10 nucleotides matching TRBD2. Trimming took 1 base from V and 8 from J; bases not matched to a gene: 8. The CDR3 has 16 amino acids. Germline V gene sequence: CDR1 MNHEY, CDR2 SMNVEV (reference sequence). CDR3 amino acids: CASSLYYGSGRDEQFF. The CDR3 region has the DNA TGTGCCAGCAGTTTATACTACGGAAGCGGGAGGGATGAGCAGTTCTTC.

This clone was detected only a few times. V gene TRBV10-3 combines with J gene TRBJ2-7; D perhaps matches TRBD1 (5 bases). The CDR3 extends over 12 amino acids. The V gene's germline CDR1 is ENHRY and CDR2 SYGVKD. The V end was cut by 3 bases, the J end by 5 bases, with 8 bases between. The CDR3 DNA is TGTGCCATCAGTGACATCAGGGACGAGCAGTACTTC. Protein product: CAISDIRDEQYF.

The chain employs TRBV5-4 and TRBJ2-1; 11 positions agree with TRBD2. The CDR3 loop spans 18 amino acids. Germline-derived CDR1 and CDR2 are SGHNT and YYREEE (reference sequence). V trimming: 4 bases; J trimming: 8 bases; junction bases outside the gene matches: 17. CDR3 nucleotide sequence: TGTGCCAGCAGCCGATCTCCAACCGGGACTAGCGGATATTATGAGCAGTTCTTC. Translating it yields CASSRSPTGTSGYYEQFF. The full variable domain, with the rest looked up from reference TRBV5-4 and TRBJ2-1, is ETGVTQSPTHLIKTRGQQVTLRCSSQSGHNTVSWYQQALGQGPQFIFQYYREEENGRGNFPPRFSGLQFPNYSSELNVNALELDDSALYLCASSRSPTGTSGYYEQFFGPGTRLTVL.

V is TRBV11-2 and J is TRBJ2-1; D perhaps matches TRBD1 (6 bases). V was trimmed by 6 bases and J by 2 bases, leaving 11 bases between them. Germline CDR1 reads SGHAT; CDR2 reads FQNNGV. This CDR3 contains 14 residues. CDR3 residues: CASSLQGTYNEQFF. CDR3 DNA sequence: TGTGCCAGCAGTCTCCAGGGGACCTACAATGAGCAGTTCTTC.

This clone was detected once. The chain has TRBV20-1 and TRBJ1-1; D not resolved. The CDR3 spans 11 residues. The germline V and J ends were trimmed by 4 bases and 4 bases, with 7 bases remaining between them. In germline, CDR1 is DFQATT, CDR2 SNEGSKA (reference sequence). The chain's CDR3 is CSAMDGTEAFF. Written as DNA, the CDR3 is TGCAGTGCTATGGATGGCACTGAAGCTTTCTTT.

The chain employs TRBV29-1 and TRBJ2-3; TRBD2 matches 8 bases. This CDR3 is built from 13 residues. Germline values: CDR1 SQVTM, CDR2 ANQGSEA. V dropped 8 bases and J dropped 3; count of bases not matched to a gene: 7. The CDR3 region has the DNA TGCAGCACCAAACGGGGGGGGACAGATACGCAGTATTTT. This translates into CSTKRGGTDTQYF.

This rearrangement joins TRBV9 to TRBJ2-3; unclear D gene. The CDR3 runs to 13 residues. Germline CDR1 is SGDLS and CDR2 is YYNGEE. The ends were cut back, 3 bases at V and 9 bases at J, with 14 bases in the middle. Written as DNA, the CDR3 is TGTGCCAGCAGCGATCCTCCTAGAGACACGCAGTATTTT. This gives the protein CASSDPPRDTQYF.

The chain joins TRBV28 to TRBJ1-2; the D gene is possibly TRBD1 (6 bases). With 9 bases removed from V and 4 bases from J, the gap between germline ends came to 12 bases. The CDR3 covers 12 residues. The germline V gene encodes CDR1 MDHEN and CDR2 SYDVKM. CDR3 in DNA: TGTGCCAGTAAAGGGGGGCCCTATGGCTACACCTTC. Amino acids: CASKGGPYGYTF.

The chain has TRBV7-2 and TRBJ2-7; D is unclear. Germline CDR1 is SGHTA and CDR2 is FQGNSA. Trimming took 2 bases from V and 4 from J, leaving 9 bases between them. The length of the CDR3 is 13 residues. DNA for the CDR3: TGTGCCAGCAGCTTAAGTCCCGAGTACGAGCAGTACTTC. Encoded protein: CASSLSPEYEQYF.

The chain employs TRBV19 and TRBJ2-3; weak D call: TRBD1 (6 bases). From germline, CDR1 is LNHDA and CDR2 SQIVND (reference sequence). V lost 6 bases and J 2 bases, leaving 12 bases between the germline ends. The CDR3 runs to 14 residues. The CDR3 region is CASRDRDYTDTQYF. CDR3 sequence (DNA): TGTGCCAGTAGGGACAGAGACTACACAGATACGCAGTATTTT.

This chain links TRBV5-1 with TRBJ1-1; 7 bases map to TRBD1. Unmatched junction bases numbered 7, after V lost 0 bases and J lost 5 bases. From germline, CDR1 is SGHRS and CDR2 YFSETQ. The CDR3 extends over 15 amino acids. The CDR3 reads CASSLADRWETEAFF. In nucleotides, the CDR3 is TGCGCCAGCAGCTTGGCGGACAGGTGGGAGACTGAAGCTTTCTTT.

J is TRBJ2-5 and V is TRBV5-5; 13 positions match TRBD2. Germline CDR1 is SGHKS and CDR2 is YYEKEE (reference sequence). The CDR3 loop spans 17 amino acids. Germline trimming cut 3 bases from V and 5 bases from J; bases unmatched to any gene: 10. The CDR3 loop reads CASSYGMGTSGKETQYF. As DNA, the CDR3 is TGTGCCAGCAGCTACGGTATGGGGACTAGCGGGAAGGAGACCCAGTACTTC.